Listed below are T cell receptor beta chains from one sample, sequenced in a study of T cell responses to AZD1222 COVID-19 vaccine. Assay used: immunoSEQ multiplex PCR; TCRdb lists only in-frame clones, some missing. The sample yields about 97,000 clones, about 88% seen once. Sequencing was performed on peripheral blood, taken on day 0 of AZD1222 vaccination. The receptors here all came from an adult in good health. CDR3s include the opening cysteine and the closing phenylalanine or tryptophan. A D gene is named only where the DNA matches it firmly. Size is omitted from some rows. Given values are once, few, many or a class for expanded clones.

D | size | J | V | DNA | CDR3
NA | NA | TRBJ1-2 | TRBV27 | TGTGCCAGCAGTCCCCGGACAGCCTATAATGGCTACACCTTC | CASSPRTAYNGYTF
NA | NA | TRBJ2-4 | TRBV5-6 | TGTGCCAGCAGCTTAAGGGCCGCGACTTCCAACATTCAGTACTTC | CASSLRAATSNIQYF
NA | NA | TRBJ1-2 | TRBV6-2/TRBV6-3 | TGTGCCAGCAGTTACGGGAGAACCTCCTATGGCTACACCTTC | CASSYGRTSYGYTF
TRBD2 | NA | TRBJ2-1 | TRBV6-6 | TGTGCCAGCAGTCCACGTGGAGCGGGGGGCTCCTACAATGAGCAGTTCTTC | CASSPRGAGGSYNEQFF
TRBD1 | once | TRBJ1-5 | TRBV6-5 | TGTGCCAGCAGTCCAACGACAGGGCCGCAATCGGCCCAGCATTTT | CASSPTTGPQSAQHF
TRBD1 | NA | TRBJ1-6 | TRBV28 | TGTGCCAGCAGTCCAAAGACCATACAGGGGCCGAGCTCCTATAATTCACCCCTCCACTTT | CASSPKTIQGPSSYNSPLHF
TRBD1 | NA | TRBJ2-7 | TRBV28 | TGTGCCAGCAGTCCCTACAGGGGTGCCTACGAGCAGTACTTC | CASSPYRGAYEQYF
NA | NA | TRBJ2-2 | TRBV10-3 | TGTGCCATCGCCCCCACCGGCACCGGGGAGCTGTTTTTT | CAIAPTGTGELFF
NA | NA | TRBJ1-1 | TRBV5-1 | TGCGCCAGCAGCCCAGGGCCCATTGGAGGCACTGAAGCTTTCTTT | CASSPGPIGGTEAFF
TRBD1 | NA | TRBJ2-7 | TRBV6-2/TRBV6-3 | TGTGCCAGCAGTTACTCACCGGGACAGGGGAACTACGAGCAGTACTTC | CASSYSPGQGNYEQYF
TRBD2 | NA | TRBJ2-5 | TRBV5-4 | TGTGCCAGCAGTCGAAGACTAGCGGGGGTTTCGGAGACCCAGTACTTC | CASSRRLAGVSETQYF
NA | NA | TRBJ1-1 | TRBV6-5 | TGTGCCAGCAGTTACTCGATCCGGCGTCAGGGTGAAGCTTTCTTT | CASSYSIRRQGEAFF
TRBD1 | few | TRBJ1-1 | TRBV10-3 | TGTGCCATCAGTGAAGAGCAGGGGGGAGCCACTGAAGCTTTCTTT | CAISEEQGGATEAFF
NA | NA | TRBJ2-5 | TRBV6-1 | TGTGCCAGCAGTGATTTCCAGGGCCAAGAGACCCAGTACTTC | CASSDFQGQETQYF
NA | NA | TRBJ1-5 | TRBV28 | TGTGCCAGCAGTTTAGCCATCTATAGCAATCAGCCCCAGCATTTT | CASSLAIYSNQPQHF
NA | NA | TRBJ1-1 | TRBV28 | TGTGCCAGCAGTCTACGGACAGAAAACACTGAAGCTTTCTTT | CASSLRTENTEAFF